What follows are 31 T cell receptor beta chains derived from one specimen sequenced in a study. TCRdb analysed the 5' RACE reads with MiXCR anew, one entry per CDR3 protein. The table has approximately 10,000 distinct CDR3 sequences, 25% to 30% seen once. Treg sorting used a CD4+CD25+CD127-/low gate. Sequenced input: Tregs sorted from blood. The receptors derive from a female donor with breast cancer.

In this sample, this clonotype turned up a few times. The chain couples TRBV2 to TRBJ2-4; possibly TRBD1 for D (5 bases). V was clipped by 3 bases and J by 0 bases, with 9 bases between them. The germline CDR1 and CDR2 sequences are SNHLY and FYNNEI. This CDR3 comprises 15 residues. CDR3 DNA: TGTGCCAGCAGTGAGACAGTAAGAGCCAAAAACATTCAGTACTTC. Translation: CASSETVRAKNIQYF.

This chain links TRBV9 with TRBJ1-1, with D perhaps matching TRBD1 (5 bases). CDR1 is SGDLS, CDR2 YYNGEE, per germline. The CDR3 covers 14 residues. V was shortened by 0 bases and J by 7 bases, with 13 bases between the two germline ends. The CDR3: CASSVAGGRDEAFF. CDR3 coding DNA: TGTGCCAGCAGCGTAGCGGGGGGAAGGGATGAAGCTTTCTTT.

Concerning this clonotype itself: A junction boundary mismatches the germline segment, possibly from a read error. This chain links TRBV5-1 with TRBJ1-1; 8 bases line up with TRBD1. Looked up from germline, CDR1 is SGHRS and CDR2 is YFSETQ. The CDR3 loop spans 15 amino acids. The CDR3 DNA reads as TGCGCCAGCTGGCGGGACAGGCTCTCCGACACTGAAGTTTTCTTT. Translating gives CASWRDRLSDTEVFF.

This clonotype was observed at least ten times. V is TRBV5-1 and J is TRBJ1-1, with 7 bases identical to TRBD1. Losses at the gene ends were 4 bases for V and 1 base for J; bases not matched to a gene: 7. Germline loops: CDR1 SGHRS, CDR2 YFSETQ. The CDR3 covers 15 residues. The CDR3 nucleotides read TGCGCCAGCAGCCTTCCCGACAGGGCGAACACTGAAGCTTTCTTT. This sequence encodes CASSLPDRANTEAFF.

This clonotype was picked up many times. A junction end diverges from the germline sequence, so it may reflect a read error. V gene TRBV4-1 combines with J gene TRBJ2-3; TRBD2 agrees at 14 bases. Germline V gene lookup returns CDR1 MGHRA and CDR2 YSYEKL. CDR3 length: 18 residues. Here the CDR3 reads CASSQGRLAGGSTDTQYF. For the CDR3, the DNA is TGCGCCAGCAGCCAGGGACGACTAGCGGGAGGGAGCACGGATACGCAGTATTTT.

The V and J genes are TRBV10-1 and TRBJ2-7; 8 positions match TRBD2. Germline assignment: CDR1 WNHNN and CDR2 SYGVQD (reference sequence). This CDR3 is 13 amino acids long. V trimming: 3 bases; J trimming: 3 bases; junction bases outside the gene matches: 1. The CDR3 region is CASSDGTSYEQYF. DNA for the CDR3: TGCGCCAGCAGTGACGGGACTAGCTACGAGCAGTACTTC.

This clonotype was observed at least ten times. V and J are TRBV13 and TRBJ1-1, with D maybe TRBD1 (6 bases). V was cut by 4 bases and J by 6 bases, with 15 bases left in between. Germline V gene sequence: CDR1 PRHDT, CDR2 FYEKMQ (reference sequence). The CDR3 contains 14 residues. The CDR3 protein is CASSSWTARPEAFF. Here the CDR3 DNA reads TGTGCCAGCAGCTCCTGGACAGCCAGGCCTGAAGCTTTCTTT.

The sample holds many counts of this clonotype. This chain links TRBV6-1 with TRBJ2-1, with 14 nucleotides matching TRBD2. The length of the CDR3 is 20 residues. V lost 0 bases, J lost 4 bases, and 11 bases stayed unmatched. CDR1 and CDR2 from the germline V gene are MNHNS and SASEGT. The DNA of the CDR3 is TGTGCCAGCAGTGAAGCCCCCGCGGGACTAGCGGGAGTCTTGTACAATGAGCAGTTCTTC. As protein: CASSEAPAGLAGVLYNEQFF.

CDR3 bases: TGCGCCAGCAGCCTTGGGATGGGGGACAGGGTTAATAATGAGCAGTTCTTC. Translating it yields CASSLGMGDRVNNEQFF. V usage is TRBV5-1 and J usage is TRBJ2-1; 9 bases align to TRBD1. CDR1 and CDR2 from the germline V gene are SGHRS and YFSETQ. V gave up 4 bases and J gave up 7 bases; unmatched junction bases: 15. This CDR3 spans 17 amino acids.

This clonotype was detected only a few times. This chain connects TRBV6-5 to TRBJ2-1; the match to TRBD2 covers 8 bases. V lost 7 bases and J lost 5; bases outside the gene matches: 7. Looked up from germline, CDR1 is MNHEY and CDR2 is SVGAGI. The CDR3 consists of 14 residues. CDR3 bases: TGTGCCAGCACAAGTAGCGGGACCCACAATGAGCAGTTCTTC. It specifies CASTSSGTHNEQFF.

Details on this clonotype: This could be a read error, since a much larger clone is one nucleotide away. The chain carries TRBV7-8 and TRBJ2-1, with 16 bases fitting TRBD2. CDR1 is SGHVS and CDR2 is FQNEAQ in the germline V gene. The CDR3 length is 17 residues. The CDR3 region is CAGSPGLAGGRGNEQFF. The CDR3 DNA is TGTGCCGGCAGCCCGGGACTAGCGGGAGGGCGTGGGAATGAGCAGTTCTTC.

This clonotype was counted many times. The J gene is TRBJ1-3, the V gene TRBV5-1; no clear D gene. Trimming cost V 3 bases and J 0 bases, with 13 bases left between them. Germline values: CDR1 SGHRS, CDR2 YFSETQ. The CDR3 runs 16 residues. CDR3 sequence (DNA): TGCGCCAGCAGCTCGCTCGAAGGGAGCTCTGGAAACACCATATATTTT. It codes for CASSSLEGSSGNTIYF.

With respect to this clonotype: A junction end diverges from the germline sequence, so it may reflect a read error. The chain links TRBV5-1 to TRBJ2-7; no reliable D call. Germline CDR1 reads SGHRS; CDR2 reads YFSETQ. This CDR3 spans 13 amino acids. The CDR3 region has the DNA TGCGCCGGCAGACCCGACGCACCCTACGAGCAGTACTTC. Translation gives CAGRPDAPYEQYF. The variable domain in full, with the rest retrieved from reference TRBV5-1 and TRBJ2-7, is KAGVTQTPRYLIKTRGQQVTLSCSPISGHRSVSWYQQTPGQGLQFLFEYFSETQRNKGNFPGRFSGRQFSNSRSEMNVSTLELGDSALYLCAGRPDAPYEQYFGPGTRLTVT.

This clonotype occurred many times. This chain uses TRBV6-5 with TRBJ2-1; 8 bases map to TRBD1. The length of the CDR3 is 16 residues. V was clipped by 5 bases and J by 2 bases; unmatched bases: 8. Germline assignment: CDR1 MNHEY and CDR2 SVGAGI. The CDR3 is CASSRYQGAAYNEQFF. Here the CDR3 DNA reads TGTGCCAGCAGTCGCTATCAGGGGGCAGCCTACAATGAGCAGTTCTTC.

This clonotype was detected ten times or more. The rearrangement uses TRBV5-5 and TRBJ2-7, with 7 bases aligning to TRBD1. Germline V gene sequence: CDR1 SGHKS, CDR2 YYEKEE (reference sequence). This CDR3 region has 15 residues. Trimming at V came to 0 bases and at J to 4 bases, leaving 7 bases not matched to a gene. CDR3 coding DNA: TGTGCCAGCAGCTTGGTTTTTCAGGGACAGTACGAGCAGTACTTC. Protein sequence: CASSLVFQGQYEQYF.

Judged by abundance, this clonotype is medium-sized. J is TRBJ2-7 and V is TRBV5-1, with 8 bases matching TRBD1. Per the germline V gene, CDR1 is SGHRS and CDR2 is YFSETQ. With 4 bases clipped from V and 5 bases from J, the junction kept 14 bases outside the gene matches. The CDR3 is made up of 16 amino acids. The CDR3 DNA is TGCGCCAGCAGCCCGCCGTTTGGACAGGGCGTCAACGAGCAGTACTTC. Translated, it gives CASSPPFGQGVNEQYF.

The V gene is TRBV7-2, the J gene TRBJ1-6, with a possible D match to TRBD1 (5 bases). This CDR3 is built from 15 residues. Germline V CDR1 and CDR2: SGHTA, FQGNSA. V dropped 1 base and J dropped 9 bases, with 13 bases sitting between them. CDR3 amino acids: CASSLGAGSSSPLHF. Written as DNA, the CDR3 is TGTGCCAGCAGCTTAGGGGCAGGGTCTAGTTCACCCCTCCACTTT.

Comment on this clonotype: A much more abundant neighbour one base away suggests this may be a read error. The gene calls are TRBV7-9 and TRBJ1-2; 7 bases are shared with TRBD1. The CDR3 has 12 amino acids. CDR1 is SEHNR, CDR2 FQNEAQ, per germline (reference sequence). The CDR3 protein is CTSFRGDRGYTF. The CDR3 nucleotides read TGTACCAGCTTCAGGGGGGATAGAGGCTACACCTTC.

This clonotype counts as medium-sized. V usage is TRBV5-5 and J usage is TRBJ2-7; D is perhaps TRBD2 (5 bases). Germline loops: CDR1 SGHKS, CDR2 YYEKEE (reference sequence). Trimming stripped 3 bases from V and 0 bases from J, with 7 bases between. This CDR3 is 13 amino acids long. Here the CDR3 reads CASSYSVSYEQYF. The CDR3 nucleotides are TGTGCCAGCAGCTATAGCGTCTCCTACGAGCAGTACTTC.

This clonotype has only a few counts. This chain joins TRBV24-1 and TRBJ2-1; 11 bases are shared with TRBD2. With 5 bases clipped from V and 5 bases from J, the junction kept 4 bases outside the gene matches. This CDR3 is 15 amino acids long. Germline-derived CDR1 and CDR2 are KGHDR and SFDVKD. The CDR3 loop is CATSAGTSGNNEQFF. Here the CDR3 DNA reads TGTGCCACCAGTGCCGGGACTAGCGGAAACAATGAGCAGTTCTTC.

Sample share makes this clonotype medium-sized. V and J are TRBV6-1 and TRBJ2-7; 7 nucleotides line up with TRBD2. CDR3 length: 14 residues. The V gene end was trimmed by 3 bases and the J gene end by 2 bases; junction bases not matched to a gene: 4. The germline V gene has CDR1 MNHNS and CDR2 SASEGT. CDR3 nucleotide sequence: TGTGCCAGCAGTGACCTTGGGGGGGCCTACGAGCAGTACTTC. Encoded protein: CASSDLGGAYEQYF.

The chain recombines TRBV20-1 with TRBJ2-1, with 7 bases identical to TRBD2. CDR1 is DFQATT, CDR2 SNEGSKA, per germline (reference sequence). The CDR3 length is 15 residues. After removal of 6 bases from V and 7 bases from J, the junction contained 15 bases not matched to a gene. CDR3 region: CSASGDAGRLNEQFF. The CDR3 bases are TGCAGTGCCAGCGGGGACGCGGGGCGATTGAATGAGCAGTTCTTC.

There are many counts of this clonotype. This chain uses TRBV7-9 with TRBJ2-3; possible D gene TRBD1, 6 bases. The CDR3 runs 17 residues. Trimming took 0 bases from V and 2 from J, leaving 15 bases between them. Germline V lookup: CDR1 SEHNR, CDR2 FQNEAQ (reference sequence). CDR3 sequence reads: CASSLAPMGALTDTQYF. For the CDR3, the DNA is TGTGCCAGCAGCTTAGCCCCGATGGGGGCTCTCACAGATACGCAGTATTTT.

This clonotype was detected many times. The V and J genes are TRBV9 and TRBJ2-7; 7 nucleotides agree with TRBD1. Germline V gene lookup returns CDR1 SGDLS and CDR2 YYNGEE. The J segment lost 3 bases and the V segment lost 3 bases, leaving 0 bases of the junction unmatched. The CDR3 covers 12 residues. CDR3 DNA: TGTGCCAGCAGCGACAGGGGCTACGAGCAGTACTTC. It specifies CASSDRGYEQYF.

This clonotype is judged medium-sized. J is TRBJ2-7 and V is TRBV10-2; D not certain. Germline values: CDR1 WSHSY, CDR2 SAAADI. CDR3 length: 12 amino acids. Trimming left V 0 bases short and J 2 bases short, with 2 bases between. CDR3 residues: CASSESTYEQYF. The CDR3 DNA is TGCGCCAGCAGTGAGTCCACCTACGAGCAGTACTTC.

A few counts support this clonotype. This sequence joins TRBV12-3 or TRBV12-4 and TRBJ1-1; 9 bases are shared with TRBD1. The CDR3 loop spans 13 amino acids. Trimming at V came to 6 bases and at J to 11 bases, leaving 10 bases not matched to a gene. In DNA form, the CDR3 reads TGTGCCAGCAGGCCGGGACAGGGTTTTGAGGCTTTCTTT. This codes for CASRPGQGFEAFF.

The gene calls are TRBV7-2 and TRBJ2-7, with D possibly matching TRBD2 (5 bases). The CDR3 has 12 amino acids. Germline V CDR1 and CDR2: SGHTA, FQGNSA. The V gene lost 8 bases and the J gene lost 0 bases, with 8 bases spanning the gap. CDR3 loop: CASGLSSYEQYF. The CDR3 DNA is TGTGCCAGCGGACTCAGCTCCTACGAGCAGTACTTC. Looking up the rest from reference TRBV7-2 and TRBJ2-7 gives the full variable domain: GAGVSQSPSNKVTEKGKDVELRCDPISGHTALYWYRQSLGQGLEFLIYFQGNSAPDKSGLPSDRFSAERTGGSVSTLTIQRTQQEDSAVYLCASGLSSYEQYFGPGTRLTVT.

This clonotype was seen many times. Lacking the conserved final phenylalanine or tryptophan, this CDR3 likely reflects a read error. The V call is TRBV9, the J call TRBJ2-1; the D is unclear. This CDR3 is 15 amino acids long. With 0 bases removed from V and 2 bases from J, the gap between germline ends came to 9 bases. Germline V gene lookup returns CDR1 SGDLS and CDR2 YYNGEE. CDR3 region: CASSVGGKTYNEQFS. The CDR3 DNA is TGTGCCAGCAGCGTAGGTGGGAAGACCTACAATGAGCAGTTCTCC.

This clonotype rates as medium-sized. J is TRBJ2-7 and V is TRBV29-1; 8 positions match TRBD1. The CDR3 consists of 12 residues. V lost 4 bases and J lost 6; bases outside the gene matches: 5. The germline gives CDR1 SQVTM, CDR2 ANQGSEA. In DNA form, the CDR3 reads TGCAGCGTTGCCGGACAGGGTGGCGAGCAGTACTTC. It yields the protein CSVAGQGGEQYF.

In its sample, this clonotype was seen many times. J is TRBJ2-1 and V is TRBV7-9; 8 positions match TRBD2. This CDR3 is built from 16 residues. The germline V gene has CDR1 SEHNR and CDR2 FQNEAQ (reference sequence). The V gene end was trimmed by 5 bases and the J gene end by 4 bases; junction bases not matched to a gene: 10. In nucleotides, the CDR3 is TGTGCCAGCAGCCCCCCACTAGCGGCGGAGTACAATGAGCAGTTCTTC. Translating it yields CASSPPLAAEYNEQFF.

Turning to this clonotype: A read error is possible here, since a much larger clone lies one base away. The J gene is TRBJ2-1, the V gene TRBV20-1, with D perhaps matching TRBD2 (6 bases). Germline assignment: CDR1 DFQATT and CDR2 SNEGSKA (reference sequence). The CDR3 totals 14 residues. V was trimmed by 3 bases and J by 2 bases, leaving 11 bases between them. Here the CDR3 reads CSASYGSAYNEQFF. In DNA, the CDR3 is TGCAGTGCTAGTTACGGGAGCGCCTACAATGAGCAGTTCTTC.